Included here is one T cell receptor beta chain sequence, with context. This specimen belongs to a study of T cell changes during pregnancy in multiple sclerosis. Measured with immunoSEQ multiplex PCR; TCRdb has only the in-frame clones, and not every one. Of 65,000 to 90,000 clones in the sample, around 92% were seen once. Between the trimmed V and J ends, which lost 0 bases and 2 bases, there was a span of 11 bases. CDR3 length: 14 residues. Germline V gene data show CDR1 as SQVTM and CDR2 as ANQGSEA. The sequence derives from a female donor in good health, enrolled as a control in a pregnancy study. The material sequenced was peripheral blood, taken in the third trimester of pregnancy. The V call is TRBV29-1, the J call TRBJ2-7; no firm D call. The CDR3 DNA follows: TGCAGCGTTGAAGAAAGCGAAATGCCCTACGAGCAGTACTTC. It codes for CSVEESEMPYEQYF.